The clone carrying this T cell receptor beta chain was detected only once. The sample comes from a study of CD8+CD57+ T cells in acquired aplastic anemia. It was genomic DNA that served as the template for profiling TCR beta VDJ and CDR3. TCRdb re-analysed the reads in MiXCR, keeping a single row per CDR3 protein. This table has just over 400,000 distinct CDR3 sequences, approximately 70% appearing once. The germline V and J ends were trimmed by 0 bases and 9 bases, with 18 bases remaining between them. The CDR3 extends over 15 amino acids. Germline V CDR1 and CDR2: DFQATT, SNEGSKA (reference sequence).

The source of this sequence is a human donor in good health, serving as a control. V usage is TRBV20-1 and J usage is TRBJ2-1, with D perhaps matching TRBD2 (7 bases). The specimen was sorted CD4+, CD8+, or CD8+CD57+ T cells (not recorded which) from PBMCs. For the CDR3, the DNA is TGCAGTGCTAGAGATTACGTCGGGGGCGGGGGTGAGCAGTTCTTC. This sequence encodes CSARDYVGGGGEQFF.